The source of this T cell receptor beta chain is a study of T cell repertoires and HLA-DP antigens. Findings and limits, study-wide: Against one allele, clones undetected before culture averaged about 40%; against the other, 50% to 60%.

Clones were read by immunoSEQ multiplex PCR, and TCRdb kept only the in-frame ones, dropping some. The sample holds around 1,600 clones; under 80% are singletons and the top ten take roughly three fifths. HeLa cells expressing allogeneic DPB1 restimulated the approximately 15-day-expanded CD4+ cells for 24 h. Cells were stimulated with HeLa cells transduced with HLA-DPA1/DPB1, HLA-DM, invariant chain and CD80. Average purity of the negatively selected CD4+ T cells was just under 98%. Cocultures used a 3:1 ratio of CD4+ cells to 100 Gy-irradiated HeLa, with approximately 53 U/mL IL-2. V lost 6 bases and J 5 bases, leaving 20 bases between the germline ends. This CDR3 spans 15 amino acids. The V gene's germline CDR1 is MNHEY and CDR2 SVGAGI.

The chain uses TRBV6-5 and TRBJ2-7; unclear D gene. This TCR came from a man in his fifties in good health and CMV-seronegative. Sequenced input: CD137- CD4+ T cells from cultured PBMCs. The CDR3, as DNA: TGTGCCAGCAGCAAAGGGCGCCCGGGCACGGACGAGCAGTACTTC. Translation: CASSKGRPGTDEQYF.